The next 2 T cell receptor beta chains were all read from a single sample in a study of CD8 T cells in ankylosing spondylitis. A single record per CDR3 protein comes from TCRdb applying MiXCR to the 5' RACE reads. The profile shows about 210,000 distinct CDR3 sequences, approximately 8.4% of them singletons. Sequencing input: blood, either unsorted or a sorted T cell fraction (not recorded which). The source of these receptors is a female donor with ankylosing spondylitis or in good health (not recorded which).

Many counts were recorded for this clonotype. The rearrangement links TRBV12-3 or TRBV12-4 to TRBJ2-1, with D uncertain. The CDR3 length is 11 residues. Trimming left V 7 bases short and J 7 bases short, with 8 bases between. CDR3 sequence (DNA): TGTGCCAGCACCTGGCGAAATGAGCAGTTCTTC. This sequence encodes CASTWRNEQFF.

This clonotype was recorded many times. The chain employs TRBV20-1 and TRBJ2-5; tentative D call: TRBD1 (6 bases). The CDR3 has 14 amino acids. The germline CDR1 and CDR2 sequences are DFQATT and SNEGSKA (reference sequence). Trimming shortened V by 2 bases and J by 9 bases, and 19 bases separated the two germline ends. Here the CDR3 DNA reads TGCAGTGCTAGACCCGGGACATCGACCACTGCCCAGTACTTC. This sequence encodes CSARPGTSTTAQYF.